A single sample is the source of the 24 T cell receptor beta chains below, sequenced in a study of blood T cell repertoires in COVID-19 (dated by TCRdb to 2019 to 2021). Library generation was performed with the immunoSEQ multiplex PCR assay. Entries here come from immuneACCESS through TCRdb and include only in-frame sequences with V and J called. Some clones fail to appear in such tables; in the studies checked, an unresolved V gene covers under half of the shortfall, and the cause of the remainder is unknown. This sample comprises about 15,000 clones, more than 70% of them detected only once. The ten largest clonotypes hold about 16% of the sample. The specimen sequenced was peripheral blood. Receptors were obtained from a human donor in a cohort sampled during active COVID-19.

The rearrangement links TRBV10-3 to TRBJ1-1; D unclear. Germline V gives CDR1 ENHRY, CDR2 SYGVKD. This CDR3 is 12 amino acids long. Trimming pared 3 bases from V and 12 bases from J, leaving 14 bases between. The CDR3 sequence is CAISDTGVASFF. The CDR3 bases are TGTGCCATCAGTGATACCGGGGTGGCTTCTTTCTTT.

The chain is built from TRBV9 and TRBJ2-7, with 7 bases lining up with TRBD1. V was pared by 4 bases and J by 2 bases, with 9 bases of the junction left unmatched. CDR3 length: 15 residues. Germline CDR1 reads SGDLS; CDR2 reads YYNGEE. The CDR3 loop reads CASSPRLGQPYEQYF. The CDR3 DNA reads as TGTGCCAGCAGCCCGAGGTTGGGACAGCCCTACGAGCAGTACTTC.

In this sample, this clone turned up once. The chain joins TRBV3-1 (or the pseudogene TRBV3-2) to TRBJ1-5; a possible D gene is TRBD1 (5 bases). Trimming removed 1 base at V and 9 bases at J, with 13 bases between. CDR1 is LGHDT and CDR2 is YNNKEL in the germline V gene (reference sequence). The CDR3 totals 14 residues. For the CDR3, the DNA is TGTGCCAGCAGCCAAGTTACCTCCCAGGGGCCCCAGCATTTT. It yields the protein CASSQVTSQGPQHF.

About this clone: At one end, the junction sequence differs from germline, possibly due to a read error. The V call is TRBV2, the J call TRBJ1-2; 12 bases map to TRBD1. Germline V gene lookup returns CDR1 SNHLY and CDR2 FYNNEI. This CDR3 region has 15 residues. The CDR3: CANSGRGQGAAGYTF. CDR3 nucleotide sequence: TGTGCCAACAGTGGAAGGGGACAGGGGGCGGCTGGCTACACCTTC.

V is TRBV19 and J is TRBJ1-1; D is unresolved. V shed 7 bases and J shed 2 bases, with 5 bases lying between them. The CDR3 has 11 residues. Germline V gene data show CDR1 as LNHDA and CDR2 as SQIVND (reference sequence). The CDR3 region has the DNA TGTGCCAGTACGTTTAACACTGAAGCTTTCTTT. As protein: CASTFNTEAFF. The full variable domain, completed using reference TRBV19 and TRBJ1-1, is DGGITQSPKYLFRKEGQNVTLSCEQNLNHDAMYWYRQDPGQGLRLIYYSQIVNDFQKGDIAEGYSVSREKKESFPLTVTSAQKNPTAFYLCASTFNTEAFFGQGTRLTVV.

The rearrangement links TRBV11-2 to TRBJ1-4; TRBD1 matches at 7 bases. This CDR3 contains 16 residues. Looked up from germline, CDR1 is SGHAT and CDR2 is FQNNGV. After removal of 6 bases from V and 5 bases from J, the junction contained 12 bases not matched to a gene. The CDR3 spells CASRRPGDSKNEKLFF. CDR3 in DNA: TGTGCCAGCAGGCGACCCGGGGACAGCAAAAATGAAAAACTGTTTTTT.

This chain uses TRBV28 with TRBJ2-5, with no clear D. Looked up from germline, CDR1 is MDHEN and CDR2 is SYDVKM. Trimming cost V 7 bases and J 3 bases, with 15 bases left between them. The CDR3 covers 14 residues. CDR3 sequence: CASNGPGEKETQYF. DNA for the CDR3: TGTGCCAGCAATGGCCCAGGCGAAAAAGAGACCCAGTACTTC.

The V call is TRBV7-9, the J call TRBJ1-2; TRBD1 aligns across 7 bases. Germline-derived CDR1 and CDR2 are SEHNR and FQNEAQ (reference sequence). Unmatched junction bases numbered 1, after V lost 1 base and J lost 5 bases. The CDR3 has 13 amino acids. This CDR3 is CASSLGTGYGYTF. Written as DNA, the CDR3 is TGTGCCAGCAGCTTAGGGACAGGATATGGCTACACCTTC.

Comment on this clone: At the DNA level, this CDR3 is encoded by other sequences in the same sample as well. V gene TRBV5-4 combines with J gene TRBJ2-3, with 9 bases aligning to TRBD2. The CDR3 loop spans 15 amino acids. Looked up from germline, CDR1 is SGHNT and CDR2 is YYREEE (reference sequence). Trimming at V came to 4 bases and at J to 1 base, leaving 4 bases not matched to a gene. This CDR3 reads CASSLAGGGTDTQYF. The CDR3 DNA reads TGTGCCAGCAGCCTGGCGGGGGGGGGCACAGATACGCAGTATTTT.

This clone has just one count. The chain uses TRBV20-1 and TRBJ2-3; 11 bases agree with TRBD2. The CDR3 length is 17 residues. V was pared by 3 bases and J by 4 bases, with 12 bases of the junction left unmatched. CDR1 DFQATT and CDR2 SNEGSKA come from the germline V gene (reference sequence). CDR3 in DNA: TGCAGTGCTAGTGCCACCCTAGCGGGGGGTAGTGCAGATACGCAGTATTTT. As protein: CSASATLAGGSADTQYF.

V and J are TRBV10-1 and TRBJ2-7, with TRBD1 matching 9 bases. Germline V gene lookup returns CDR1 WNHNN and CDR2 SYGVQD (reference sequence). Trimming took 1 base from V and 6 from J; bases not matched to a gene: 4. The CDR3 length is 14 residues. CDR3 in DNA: TGCGCCAGCAGTGAGTTTCGGACAGGGGTCGAGCAGTACTTC. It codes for CASSEFRTGVEQYF.

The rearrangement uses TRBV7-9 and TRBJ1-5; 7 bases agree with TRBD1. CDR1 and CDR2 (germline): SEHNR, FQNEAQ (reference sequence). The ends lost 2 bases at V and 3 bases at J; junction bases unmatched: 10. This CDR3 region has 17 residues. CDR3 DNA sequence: TGTGCCAGCAGCTTAAGCCCGACAGGGTTAGACAATCAGCCCCAGCATTTT. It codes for CASSLSPTGLDNQPQHF.

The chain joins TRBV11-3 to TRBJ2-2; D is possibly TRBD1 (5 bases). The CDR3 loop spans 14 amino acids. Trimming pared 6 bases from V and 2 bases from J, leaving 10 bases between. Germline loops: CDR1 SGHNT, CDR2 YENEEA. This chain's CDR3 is CASRTQGNTGELFF. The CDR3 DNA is TGTGCCAGCAGAACGCAGGGTAACACCGGGGAGCTGTTTTTT.

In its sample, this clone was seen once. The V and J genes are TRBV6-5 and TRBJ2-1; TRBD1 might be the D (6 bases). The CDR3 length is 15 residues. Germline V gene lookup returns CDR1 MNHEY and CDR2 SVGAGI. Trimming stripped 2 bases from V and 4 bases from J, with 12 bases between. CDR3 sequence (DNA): TGTGCCAGCAGTTACCAGGGGTCAGGTTACAATGAGCAGTTCTTC. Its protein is CASSYQGSGYNEQFF.

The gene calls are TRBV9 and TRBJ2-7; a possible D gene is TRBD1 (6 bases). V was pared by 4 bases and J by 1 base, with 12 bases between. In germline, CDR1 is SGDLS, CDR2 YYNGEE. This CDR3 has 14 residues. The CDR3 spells CASSSRDISYEQYF. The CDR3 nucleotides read TGTGCCAGCAGCTCCAGGGACATATCCTACGAGCAGTACTTC.

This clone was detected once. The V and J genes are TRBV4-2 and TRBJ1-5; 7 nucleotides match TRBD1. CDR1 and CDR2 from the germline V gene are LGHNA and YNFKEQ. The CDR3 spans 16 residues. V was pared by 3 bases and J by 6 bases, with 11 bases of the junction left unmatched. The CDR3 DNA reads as TGTGCCAGCAGCCACCCGGGAGGGGGCTTAGGTCAGCCCCAGCATTTT. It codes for CASSHPGGGLGQPQHF.

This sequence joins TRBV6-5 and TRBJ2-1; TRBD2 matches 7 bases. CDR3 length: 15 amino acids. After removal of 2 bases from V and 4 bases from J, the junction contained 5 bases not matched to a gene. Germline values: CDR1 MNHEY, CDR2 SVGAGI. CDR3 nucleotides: TGTGCCAGCAGTTACGGCCAGCGGGGTTACAATGAGCAGTTCTTC. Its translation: CASSYGQRGYNEQFF.

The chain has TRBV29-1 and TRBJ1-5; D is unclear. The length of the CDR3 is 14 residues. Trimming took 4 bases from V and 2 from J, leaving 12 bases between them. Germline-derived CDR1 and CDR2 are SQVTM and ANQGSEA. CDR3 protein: CSVVSTVGNQPQHF. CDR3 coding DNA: TGCAGCGTTGTGTCTACCGTAGGCAATCAGCCCCAGCATTTT.

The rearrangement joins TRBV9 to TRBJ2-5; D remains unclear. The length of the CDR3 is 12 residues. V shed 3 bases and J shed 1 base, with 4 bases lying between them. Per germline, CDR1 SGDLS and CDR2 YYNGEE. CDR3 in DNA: TGTGCCAGCAGCGCCTCCCAAGAGACCCAGTACTTC. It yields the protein CASSASQETQYF.

CDR3 DNA sequence: TGTGCCAGCAGCTCCGACGACAGGACTAACTATGGCTACACCTTC. This sequence encodes CASSSDDRTNYGYTF. The chain couples TRBV28 to TRBJ1-2, with TRBD1 as a possible D gene (6 bases). Germline CDR1 MDHEN, CDR2 SYDVKM. V was trimmed by 6 bases and J by 0 bases, leaving 14 bases between them. The length of the CDR3 is 15 residues.

The CDR3 DNA is TGTGCCAGCAGCTTGGGGGCAGACGGGTCCCCACTGTTTTTT. This codes for CASSLGADGSPLFF. The chain is built from TRBV7-2 and TRBJ1-4; the D gene is possibly TRBD1 (6 bases). There are 14 residues in the CDR3. The germline gives CDR1 SGHTA, CDR2 FQGNSA. V gave up 3 bases and J gave up 13 bases, with 18 bases separating them.

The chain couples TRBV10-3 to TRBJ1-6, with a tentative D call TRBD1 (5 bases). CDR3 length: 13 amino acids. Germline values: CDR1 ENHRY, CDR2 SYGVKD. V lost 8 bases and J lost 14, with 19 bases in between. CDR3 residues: CAIGTGQLGTLHF. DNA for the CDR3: TGTGCCATCGGTACAGGCCAGCTTGGGACCCTCCACTTT.

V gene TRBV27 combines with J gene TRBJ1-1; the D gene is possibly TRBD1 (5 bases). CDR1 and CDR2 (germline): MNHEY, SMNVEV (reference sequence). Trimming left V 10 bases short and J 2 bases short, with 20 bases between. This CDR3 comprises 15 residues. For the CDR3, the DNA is TGTGCCACCCGCCGCAGGGAAAGGGGTAACACTGAAGCTTTCTTT. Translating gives CATRRRERGNTEAFF.

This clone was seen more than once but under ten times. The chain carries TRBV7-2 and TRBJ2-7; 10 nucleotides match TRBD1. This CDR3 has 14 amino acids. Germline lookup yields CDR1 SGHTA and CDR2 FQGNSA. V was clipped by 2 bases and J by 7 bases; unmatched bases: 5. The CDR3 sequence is CASSLRQGAWEQYF. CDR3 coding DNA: TGTGCCAGCAGCTTAAGACAGGGGGCCTGGGAGCAGTACTTC.